Listed below are T cell receptor beta chains from one sample, sequenced in a study of CD8+CD57+ T cells in acquired aplastic anemia. TCRdb called the reads again in MiXCR, with one record for every CDR3 protein. This table holds 200,000 to 250,000 distinct CDR3 sequences, about 37% found once. The sample taken for sequencing was sorted CD4+, CD8+, or CD8+CD57+ T cells (not recorded which) from PBMCs. The receptor source for this set is a human donor in good health, serving as a control. Both conserved end residues are part of each CDR3. A D gene is named only where the DNA matches it firmly. The size entry is marked missing in some rows and otherwise reads once, few, many or a size class.

clone_size j_call v_call d_call cdr3_nt cdr3_aa
NA TRBJ2-7 TRBV24-1 NA TGTGCCACCAGTGATTTTCGGGGATACGAGCAGTACTTC CATSDFRGYEQYF
NA TRBJ2-7 TRBV18 NA TGTGCCAGCTCACCAGAGCGGTCCTACGAGCAGTACTTC CASSPERSYEQYF
few TRBJ2-7 TRBV10-3 TRBD2 TGTGCCATCAGTGCCGGACTAGCGGGAAACTACGAGCAGTACTTC CAISAGLAGNYEQYF
once TRBJ2-3 TRBV10-3 TRBD1 TGTGCCATCAGTGATGGACAGGGAAACACAGATACGCAGTATTTT CAISDGQGNTDTQYF
few TRBJ2-4 TRBV10-3 TRBD1 TGTGCCGTCAGTGAGCCGACGAAAAACAGGGGATTAGCCAAAAACATTCAGTACTTC CAVSEPTKNRGLAKNIQYF
many TRBJ2-7 TRBV15 NA TGTGCCACCAGCAGAGAGGTGAAGGACAGAGGTATCTTC CATSREVKDRGIF
many TRBJ2-7 TRBV20-1 TRBD2 TGCAGTGCTAGAGATGGCAGCGGGAGGGTGCAGTACTTC CSARDGSGRVQYF
NA TRBJ1-5 TRBV19 TRBD1 TGTGCCAGTAGTAGAACAGGGGGTCTAGGTCAGCCCCAGCATTTT CASSRTGGLGQPQHF
many TRBJ1-2 TRBV5-1 NA TGCGCCAGCAGCTTGTACAGGACTAACTATGGCTACACCTTC CASSLYRTNYGYTF
NA TRBJ2-7 TRBV10-3 NA TGTGCCATCAGTGAGTCTTCGCGGGGGCCGTCCTACGAGCAGTACTTC CAISESSRGPSYEQYF
many TRBJ1-6 TRBV2 NA TGTGCCAGCACAGTTTACTATAATTCACCCCTCCACTTT CASTVYYNSPLHF
NA TRBJ1-1 TRBV3-1 NA TGTGCCAGCAGGGGCAGGGTTGCTGAAGCTTTCTTT CASRGRVAEAFF
NA TRBJ2-1 TRBV3-1 TRBD2 TGTGCCAGCAGCCACGGGACTACCACGGGGGGGGAGCAGTTCTTC CASSHGTTTGGEQFF
many TRBJ1-2 TRBV7-8 NA TGTGCCAGCAGCCTTCTTCCGGGGCCCGCGCCCTATGGCTACACCTTC CASSLLPGPAPYGYTF
many TRBJ2-6 TRBV5-1 NA TGCGCCAGCAGCTTGGGCAGTGGGGCCAACGTCCTGACTTTC CASSLGSGANVLTF
few TRBJ2-5 TRBV7-2 NA TGTGCCAGCAGCTTAGAGGGAGATCGGGACCAGTACTTC CASSLEGDRDQYF
medium-sized TRBJ1-1 TRBV7-2 NA TGTGCCAGCAGCCCCCAGGGAGGTGAAGCTTTCTTT CASSPQGGEAFF
many TRBJ1-1 TRBV6-2/TRBV6-3 NA TGTGCCAGCAGTTACAGAGGTGGCAGGCAGAACACTGAAGCTTTCTTT CASSYRGGRQNTEAFF